Here is one T cell receptor beta chain with its context. The method was immunoSEQ multiplex PCR; TCRdb's version includes in-frame clones alone and lacks a portion of them. The repertoire holds about 2,200,000 clones, with just over 90% as singletons. This CDR3 spans 14 amino acids. The V gene's germline CDR1 is PRHDT and CDR2 FYEKMQ (reference sequence). V lost 0 bases, J lost 5 bases, and 11 bases lay in between. CD45RO-negative CD8 cells positively selected for CCR7 made up the naive population, which excluded terminally differentiated effector memory CD45RA+ cells. These data come from a study of shared clonotypes between healthy human individuals.

This clonotype originated in a man aged 18 to 30 in good health. Some clones in this sample may be carry-over from other donors' samples. The sample consisted of naive CD8+ T cells from PBMCs. The chain combines TRBV13 with TRBJ2-7; D possibly corresponds to TRBD1 (5 bases). Here the CDR3 reads CASSLGSGWDEQYF. The DNA of the CDR3 is TGTGCCAGCAGCTTAGGTTCAGGGTGGGACGAGCAGTACTTC.